The entry below describes one TCR beta chain. Its antigen is as yet unknown. This sample was included in a study of radiation and T cells in renal cell carcinoma. Whole-study findings and limits: Top tumor clonotypes rose in blood 2 weeks post-radiation, then contracted. Compared with controls, irradiated tumors showed greater TCR clonality.

The CDR3 has 16 amino acids. After removal of 1 base from V and 4 bases from J, the junction contained 4 bases not matched to a gene. Germline assignment: CDR1 SGHVS and CDR2 FNYEAQ. Treatment: 15 Gy SBRT to primary tumor, nephrectomy 4 weeks later. Nephrectomy followed 15 Gy stereotactic body radiation by 4 weeks. Using immunoSEQ multiplex PCR, the repertoire was profiled, and TCRdb retains in-frame clones only, with some absent. The data contain 19,000 or so clones, less than 70% of them singletons. This rearrangement joins TRBV7-6 to TRBJ1-3; 10 positions match TRBD1. The receptor was derived from a woman in her sixties or seventies with renal cell carcinoma. Material: tumor tissue, obtained from a patient whose treatment included radiotherapy and nephrectomy. The DNA for the CDR3 is TGTGCCAGCAGCTTAGGCTCGGGACAGGGGGGAAACACCATATATTTT. This translates into CASSLGSGQGGNTIYF.